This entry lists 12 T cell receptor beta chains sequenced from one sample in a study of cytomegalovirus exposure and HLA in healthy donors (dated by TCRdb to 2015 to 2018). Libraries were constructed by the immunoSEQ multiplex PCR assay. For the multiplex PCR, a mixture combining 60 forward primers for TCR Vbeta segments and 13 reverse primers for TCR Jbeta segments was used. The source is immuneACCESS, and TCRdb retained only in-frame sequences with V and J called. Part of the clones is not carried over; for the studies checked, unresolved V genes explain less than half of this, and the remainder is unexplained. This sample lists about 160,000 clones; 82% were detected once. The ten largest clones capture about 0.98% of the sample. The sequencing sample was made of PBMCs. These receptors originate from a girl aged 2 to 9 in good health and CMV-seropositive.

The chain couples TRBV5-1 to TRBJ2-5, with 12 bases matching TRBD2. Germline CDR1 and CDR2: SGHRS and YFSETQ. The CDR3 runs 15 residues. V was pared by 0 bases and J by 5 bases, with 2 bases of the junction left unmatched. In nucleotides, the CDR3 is TGCGCCAGCAGCTTGGGACTAGCGGGAGTGGAGACCCAGTACTTC. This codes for CASSLGLAGVETQYF. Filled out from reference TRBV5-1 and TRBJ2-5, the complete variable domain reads KAGVTQTPRYLIKTRGQQVTLSCSPISGHRSVSWYQQTPGQGLQFLFEYFSETQRNKGNFPGRFSGRQFSNSRSEMNVSTLELGDSALYLCASSLGLAGVETQYFGPGTRLLVL.

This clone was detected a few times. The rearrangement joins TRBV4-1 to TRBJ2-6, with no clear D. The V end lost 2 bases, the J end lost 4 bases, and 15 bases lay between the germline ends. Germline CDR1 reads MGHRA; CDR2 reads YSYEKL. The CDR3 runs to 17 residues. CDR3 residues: CASSQRIVVGGANVLTF. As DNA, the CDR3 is TGCGCCAGCAGCCAAAGGATTGTAGTGGGCGGGGCCAACGTCCTGACTTTC.

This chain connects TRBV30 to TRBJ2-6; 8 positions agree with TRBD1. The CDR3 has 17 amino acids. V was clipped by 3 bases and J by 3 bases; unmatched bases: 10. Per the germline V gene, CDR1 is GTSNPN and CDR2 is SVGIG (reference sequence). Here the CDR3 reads CAWRGQGALDGANVLTF. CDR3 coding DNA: TGTGCCTGGAGGGGTCAGGGGGCGCTTGATGGGGCCAACGTCCTGACTTTC.

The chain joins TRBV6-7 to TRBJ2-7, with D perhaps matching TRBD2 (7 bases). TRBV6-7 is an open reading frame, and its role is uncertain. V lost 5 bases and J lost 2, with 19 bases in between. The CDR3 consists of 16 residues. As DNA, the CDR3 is TGTGCCAGCAGTCTAGGGGGGGTTGCGTGCGCCTACGAGCAGTACTTC. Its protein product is CASSLGGVACAYEQYF.

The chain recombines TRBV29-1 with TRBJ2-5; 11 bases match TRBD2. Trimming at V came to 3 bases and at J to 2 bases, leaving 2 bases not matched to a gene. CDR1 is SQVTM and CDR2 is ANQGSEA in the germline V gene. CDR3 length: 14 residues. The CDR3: CSVDGTSGQETQYF. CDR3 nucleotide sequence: TGCAGCGTTGACGGGACTAGCGGACAAGAGACCCAGTACTTC.

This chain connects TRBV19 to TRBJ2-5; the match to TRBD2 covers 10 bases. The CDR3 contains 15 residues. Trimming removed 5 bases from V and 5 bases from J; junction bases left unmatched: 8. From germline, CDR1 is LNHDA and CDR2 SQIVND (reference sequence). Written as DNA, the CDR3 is TGTGCCAGTAGTGCGACTAGCGGGTTGGGGGAGACCCAGTACTTC. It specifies CASSATSGLGETQYF.

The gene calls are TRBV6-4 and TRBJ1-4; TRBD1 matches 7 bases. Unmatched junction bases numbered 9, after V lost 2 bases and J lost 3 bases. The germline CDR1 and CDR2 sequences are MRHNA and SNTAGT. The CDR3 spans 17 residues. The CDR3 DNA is TGTGCCAGCAGTGACACCCACAGACAGGGTCCTAATGAAAAACTGTTTTTT. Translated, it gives CASSDTHRQGPNEKLFF.

CDR3 bases: TGCGCCAGCAGCCCGTTGTCGGGAGTCACCGGGGAGCTGTTTTTT. This translates into CASSPLSGVTGELFF. The chain carries TRBV4-1 and TRBJ2-2; D possibly corresponds to TRBD2 (6 bases). V was cut by 4 bases and J by 4 bases, with 13 bases left in between. Germline assignment: CDR1 MGHRA and CDR2 YSYEKL. The CDR3 contains 15 residues.

The CDR3 loop is CASSYVTGTGPQGYTF. Written as DNA, the CDR3 is TGTGCCAGCAGTTACGTTACCGGGACAGGGCCCCAGGGCTACACCTTC. The V and J genes are TRBV6-5 and TRBJ1-2; 9 bases are shared with TRBD1. CDR1 is MNHEY, CDR2 SVGAGI, per germline. The length of the CDR3 is 16 residues. J was trimmed by 8 bases and V by 2 bases; bases with no gene match: 12.

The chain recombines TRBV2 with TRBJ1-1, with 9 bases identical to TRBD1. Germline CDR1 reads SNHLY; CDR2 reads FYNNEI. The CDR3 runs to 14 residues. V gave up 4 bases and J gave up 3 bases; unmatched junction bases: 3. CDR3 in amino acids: CASSGQGGYTEAFF. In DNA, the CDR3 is TGTGCCAGCAGTGGACAGGGGGGATACACTGAAGCTTTCTTT.

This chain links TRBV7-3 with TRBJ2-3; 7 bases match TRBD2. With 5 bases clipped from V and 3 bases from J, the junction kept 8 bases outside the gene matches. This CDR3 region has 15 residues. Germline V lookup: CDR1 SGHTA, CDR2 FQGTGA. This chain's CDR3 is CASSPQGGRTDTQYF. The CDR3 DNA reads TGTGCCAGCAGCCCCCAGGGCGGGAGAACAGATACGCAGTATTTT.

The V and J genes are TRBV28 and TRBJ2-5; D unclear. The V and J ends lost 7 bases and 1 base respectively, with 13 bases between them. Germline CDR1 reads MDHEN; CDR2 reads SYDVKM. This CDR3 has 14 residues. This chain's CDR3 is CASTPRLLQETQYF. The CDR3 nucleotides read TGTGCCAGCACCCCGAGGCTGCTCCAAGAGACCCAGTACTTC.